Listed below are T cell receptor beta chains from one sample, sequenced in a study of blood T cell repertoires in COVID-19. Sequencing was performed with immunoSEQ multiplex PCR; in TCRdb, only in-frame clones are kept and a portion is missing. The table shows 97,000 or so clones, with roughly 80% occurring only once. The source material was peripheral blood. All receptors derive from a human donor in a cohort sampled during active COVID-19. CDR3s include the opening cysteine and the closing phenylalanine or tryptophan. A D gene is named only where the DNA matches it firmly. Only part of the rows carry a size: once, few, many, or a class if the clone is expanded.

>TRBV5-1|TRBJ2-7|-|TRBD2
CASSPGLAGVTYEQYF
TGCGCCAGCAGTCCTGGACTAGCGGGGGTGACCTACGAGCAGTACTTC
>TRBV4-3|TRBJ1-4|-|-
CASSHKQGDVEKLFF
TGCGCCAGCAGCCACAAGCAAGGAGACGTTGAAAAACTGTTTTTT
>TRBV18|TRBJ1-1|-|TRBD1
CASSPPGSNRGLGNTEAFF
TGTGCCAGCTCACCACCAGGGTCAAACAGGGGGCTTGGGAACACTGAAGCTTTCTTT
>TRBV4-3|TRBJ2-3|-|TRBD1
CASSQDREQGSTDTQYF
TGCGCCAGCAGCCAAGATCGAGAACAGGGGAGCACAGATACGCAGTATTTT
>TRBV5-1|TRBJ1-4|-|-
CASSLIANEKLFF
TGCGCCAGCAGCTTGATCGCTAATGAAAAACTGTTTTTT
>TRBV7-2|TRBJ1-4|-|TRBD1
CASSLALRQGGNEKLFF
TGTGCCAGCAGCTTAGCGCTCCGACAGGGGGGTAATGAAAAACTGTTTTTT
>TRBV4-3|TRBJ2-1|-|TRBD2
CASSHSGTSNPSPLMQFF
TGCGCCAGCAGCCACTCCGGGACTAGCAACCCCTCTCCACTAATGCAGTTCTTC
>TRBV27|TRBJ2-5|-|-
CASSLSRLEETQYF
TGTGCCAGCAGTTTATCGCGACTAGAGGAGACCCAGTACTTC
>TRBV7-2|TRBJ1-5|-|-
CASSLAYSSNQPQHF
TGTGCCAGCAGCTTAGCGTACAGCTCCAATCAGCCCCAGCATTTT
>TRBV7-9|TRBJ1-5|-|TRBD1
CASSLVGQGDQPQHF
TGTGCCAGCAGCTTAGTAGGCCAGGGGGATCAGCCCCAGCATTTT
>TRBV4-3|TRBJ2-4|-|TRBD2
CASSQDYSGGSPKNIQYF
TGCGCCAGCAGCCAAGATTATAGCGGGGGATCCCCCAAAAACATTCAGTACTTC
>TRBV2|TRBJ1-2|-|-
CASTRTPLEGGYTF
TGTGCCAGCACCCGAACCCCCCTTGAGGGCGGCTACACCTTC
>TRBV7-2|TRBJ2-1|-|-
CASSPGSMVGNEQFF
TGTGCCAGCAGTCCCGGGTCGATGGTCGGCAATGAGCAGTTCTTC
>TRBV13|TRBJ2-7|-|-
CASSLGLDTYEQYF
TGTGCCAGCAGCTTAGGGCTAGATACCTACGAGCAGTACTTC
>TRBV2|TRBJ1-4|once|TRBD1
CASTRTGVPNEKLFF
TGTGCCAGCACTCGAACAGGGGTCCCTAATGAAAAACTGTTTTTT
>TRBV7-8|TRBJ1-2|-|-
CASSTANYGYTF
TGTGCCAGCAGCACAGCTAACTATGGCTACACCTTC
>TRBV27|TRBJ1-2|once|-
CASSLSGLPGYTF
TGTGCCAGCAGTTTATCTGGGCTTCCGGGCTACACCTTC
>TRBV6-4|TRBJ1-4|-|-
CASSGPPHRPPSTNEKLFF
TGTGCCAGCAGTGGCCCCCCCCACAGGCCCCCTTCAACTAATGAAAAACTGTTTTTT
>TRBV5-1|TRBJ1-2|-|TRBD1
CASSLVPDRGGYGYTF
TGCGCCAGCAGCTTGGTGCCCGACAGGGGGGGCTATGGCTACACCTTC
>TRBV3-1/TRBV3-2|TRBJ2-1|-|-
CASSQDEHYNEQFF
TGTGCCAGCAGCCAAGACGAACACTACAATGAGCAGTTCTTC
>TRBV7-2|TRBJ2-3|-|-
CASANRGRSDTQYF
TGTGCCAGCGCCAACCGGGGGAGGTCAGATACGCAGTATTTT
>TRBV2|TRBJ2-2|-|-
CASSESGYGELFF
TGTGCCAGCAGTGAATCGGGTTACGGGGAGCTGTTTTTT
>TRBV25-1|TRBJ2-1|-|TRBD2
CASNAGDYNEQFF
TGTGCCAGCAACGCGGGGGACTACAATGAGCAGTTCTTC
>TRBV4-1|TRBJ2-1|-|TRBD2
CASSQELAGYWGEQFF
TGCGCCAGCAGCCAGGAACTAGCGGGGTATTGGGGTGAGCAGTTCTTC
>TRBV2|TRBJ1-6|-|-
CASSEVVFSPLHF
TGTGCCAGCAGTGAAGTCGTTTTTTCACCCCTCCACTTT
>TRBV3-1/TRBV3-2|TRBJ2-7|-|-
CASSQSPPGEQYF
TGTGCCAGCAGCCAATCCCCACCGGGAGAGCAGTACTTC
>TRBV4-1|TRBJ1-6|-|TRBD1
CASSDQGWVGGADNSPLHF
TGCGCCAGCAGCGACCAAGGCTGGGTAGGGGGCGCCGATAATTCACCCCTCCACTTT
>TRBV19|TRBJ1-2|-|-
CASSIDILAGGYTF
TGTGCCAGTAGTATAGATATCCTAGCGGGTGGCTACACCTTC
>TRBV9|TRBJ2-3|-|-
CASSAQTGLLQDTQYF
TGTGCCAGCAGCGCTCAGACAGGCCTACTACAAGATACGCAGTATTTT
>TRBV19|TRBJ2-1|-|TRBD2
CASSLPGTSVYEQFF
TGTGCCAGTAGTCTACCCGGGACTAGCGTATATGAGCAGTTCTTC
>TRBV28|TRBJ2-1|-|-
CASRPPGVEQFF
TGTGCCAGCAGACCACCGGGGGTTGAGCAGTTCTTC
>TRBV7-2|TRBJ1-6|-|-
CASSFDRTYNSPLHF
TGTGCCAGCAGCTTCGACAGGACGTATAATTCACCCCTCCACTTT
>TRBV11-2|TRBJ2-1|-|TRBD1
CASSFWVRTGGSGEQFF
TGTGCCAGCAGCTTTTGGGTCCGGACAGGGGGCTCTGGTGAGCAGTTCTTC
>TRBV23-1|TRBJ2-7|-|-
CASSQAYRGCYEQYF
TGCGCCAGCAGTCAAGCCTATCGGGGGTGCTACGAGCAGTACTTC
>TRBV12-3/TRBV12-4|TRBJ2-1|medium-sized|-
CASSRGNEQFF
TGTGCCAGCAGTCGAGGGAATGAGCAGTTCTTC
>TRBV28|TRBJ2-2|once|TRBD2
CASSSYRLAGSTGELFF
TGTGCCAGCAGTTCCTACCGACTAGCGGGGTCCACCGGGGAGCTGTTTTTT
>TRBV5-1|TRBJ1-3|few|-
CASSSDNGNTIYF
TGCGCCAGCAGCTCGGACAATGGAAACACCATATATTTT
>TRBV11-3|TRBJ2-1|-|TRBD1
CASSSLTGGATNEQFF
TGTGCCAGCAGCTCCCTGACAGGGGGGGCCACCAATGAGCAGTTCTTC
>TRBV7-2|TRBJ2-5|-|-
CASSTYGEETQYF
TGTGCCAGCAGCACCTACGGGGAAGAGACCCAGTACTTC
>TRBV27|TRBJ1-2|-|-
CASGTFSGYTF
TGTGCCTCCGGGACATTCTCTGGCTACACCTTC
>TRBV7-3|TRBJ2-3|-|-
CASSAQTGDTQYF
TGTGCCAGCAGCGCCCAGACCGGGGATACGCAGTATTTT
>TRBV19|TRBJ2-6|once|TRBD1
CASSGTGPSSAGANVLTF
TGTGCCAGTAGTGGGACAGGGCCTTCTTCGGCTGGGGCCAACGTCCTGACTTTC
>TRBV6-5|TRBJ2-5|-|TRBD1
CASRKDRAWKETQYF
TGTGCCAGCAGAAAAGACAGGGCTTGGAAAGAGACCCAGTACTTC
>TRBV11-3|TRBJ1-1|-|-
CASSPTSGGRNTEAFF
TGTGCCAGCAGCCCGACCTCGGGGGGCAGGAACACTGAAGCTTTCTTT
>TRBV5-1|TRBJ1-2|-|-
CASSLVVGYGYTF
TGCGCCAGCAGCTTGGTGGTCGGTTATGGCTACACCTTC
>TRBV21-1|TRBJ1-1|-|-
CASSTKWVAGESSTEAFF
TGTGCCAGCAGCACAAAGTGGGTGGCAGGGGAGAGTAGCACTGAAGCTTTCTTT
>TRBV7-6|TRBJ1-1|-|-
CASSLRGNTEAFF
TGTGCCAGCAGCCTGCGGGGGAACACTGAAGCTTTCTTT
>TRBV19|TRBJ1-3|-|-
CASTRGQVSSGNTIYF
TGTGCCAGTACTAGGGGACAAGTGAGCTCTGGAAACACCATATATTTT
>TRBV10-3|TRBJ2-1|once|-
CATTLAVSSYNEQFF
TGTGCCACGACTTTAGCGGTGAGCTCCTACAATGAGCAGTTCTTC
>TRBV2|TRBJ1-3|-|-
CASSGDSSGNTIYF
TGTGCCAGCAGTGGCGACAGCTCTGGAAACACCATATATTTT
>TRBV23-1|TRBJ2-2|once|TRBD1
CASSQRTGTTGELFF
TGCGCCAGCAGTCAACGGACAGGGACCACCGGGGAGCTGTTTTTT
>TRBV4-3|TRBJ2-7|-|-
CASSQDLPGPYEQYF
TGCGCCAGCAGCCAAGATCTCCCAGGGCCCTACGAGCAGTACTTC
>TRBV5-1|TRBJ1-1|few|-
CASSYLGGTANTEAFF
TGCGCCAGCAGCTACCTCGGGGGGACGGCAAACACTGAAGCTTTCTTT
>TRBV11-3|TRBJ2-5|-|TRBD2
CASSSGGSQETQYF
TGTGCCAGCAGCTCCGGGGGGTCCCAAGAGACCCAGTACTTC
>TRBV20-1|TRBJ1-1|few|-
CSASSRQANTEAFF
TGCAGTGCTAGTAGTAGGCAGGCGAACACTGAAGCTTTCTTT
>TRBV18|TRBJ2-2|-|-
CASSLQTGGSYANTGELFF
TGTGCCAGCTCGCTCCAAACTGGCGGATCCTATGCGAACACCGGGGAGCTGTTTTTT
>TRBV30|TRBJ1-6|-|TRBD1
CAWRRFRGLENSPLHF
TGTGCCTGGAGACGCTTCAGGGGGCTGGAAAATTCACCCCTCCACTTT